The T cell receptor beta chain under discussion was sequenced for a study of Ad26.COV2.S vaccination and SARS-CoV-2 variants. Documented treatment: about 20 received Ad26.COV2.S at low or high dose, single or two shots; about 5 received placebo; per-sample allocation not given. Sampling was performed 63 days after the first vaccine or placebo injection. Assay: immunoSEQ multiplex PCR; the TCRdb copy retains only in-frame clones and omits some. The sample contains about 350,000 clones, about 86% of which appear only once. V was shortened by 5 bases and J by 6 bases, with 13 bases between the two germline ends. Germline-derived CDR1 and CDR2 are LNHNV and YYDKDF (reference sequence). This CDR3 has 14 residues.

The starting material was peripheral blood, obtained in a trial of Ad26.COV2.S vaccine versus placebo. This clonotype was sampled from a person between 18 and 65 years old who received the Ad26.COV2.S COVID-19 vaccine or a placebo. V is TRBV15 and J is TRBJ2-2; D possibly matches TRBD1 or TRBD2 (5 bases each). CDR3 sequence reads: CATSSGPAAGELFF. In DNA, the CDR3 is TGTGCCACCAGCTCGGGACCCGCGGCCGGGGAGCTGTTTTTT.